The 23 T cell receptor beta chains reported below all come from one sample, sequenced in a study of blood T cell repertoires in COVID-19. Only in-frame clones appear in the TCRdb table, and some are missing; sequencing was by immunoSEQ multiplex PCR. In the table there are 280,000 or so clones, 70% to 90% of which are singletons. Material for sequencing was PBMCs or T cells enriched from blood (not recorded which). These TCRs come from a woman aged 40 to 49 who had recovered from COVID-19.

The genes are TRBV27 and TRBJ1-2, with 11 nucleotides matching TRBD1. Per the germline V gene, CDR1 is MNHEY and CDR2 is SMNVEV (reference sequence). V trimming: 5 bases; J trimming: 8 bases; junction bases outside the gene matches: 7. CDR3 length: 14 residues. CDR3 sequence (DNA): TGTGCCAGCAGTAACGGACAGGGGGCGGAGGGCTACACCTTC. Its protein is CASSNGQGAEGYTF.

The chain carries TRBV11-2 and TRBJ1-1; 8 nucleotides agree with TRBD1. The CDR3 contains 14 residues. V was clipped by 2 bases and J by 11 bases; unmatched bases: 10. Germline V CDR1 and CDR2: SGHAT, FQNNGV. CDR3 in amino acids: CASSLWDRTGGAFF. CDR3 nucleotide sequence: TGTGCCAGCAGCTTATGGGACAGGACCGGGGGGGCTTTCTTT.

This chain joins TRBV6-5 and TRBJ1-3; possibly TRBD1 for D (5 bases). This CDR3 comprises 15 residues. Germline V gives CDR1 MNHEY, CDR2 SVGAGI. Trimming removed 2 bases at V and 2 bases at J, with 10 bases between. Here the CDR3 reads CASSYESGAGNTIYF. In DNA, the CDR3 is TGTGCCAGCAGTTACGAGTCGGGGGCTGGAAACACCATATATTTT.

The chain recombines TRBV7-2 with TRBJ1-4; possible D gene TRBD1, 5 bases. Trimming removed 2 bases at V and 4 bases at J, with 11 bases between. Germline assignment: CDR1 SGHTA and CDR2 FQGNSA. This CDR3 region has 15 residues. CDR3 residues: CASSLRAGLNEKLFF. The CDR3 DNA reads TGTGCCAGCAGCTTAAGGGCAGGGCTTAATGAAAAACTGTTTTTT. The entire variable domain, with the rest obtained from reference TRBV7-2 and TRBJ1-4, is as follows: GAGVSQSPSNKVTEKGKDVELRCDPISGHTALYWYRQSLGQGLEFLIYFQGNSAPDKSGLPSDRFSAERTGGSVSTLTIQRTQQEDSAVYLCASSLRAGLNEKLFFGSGTQLSVL.

This rearrangement joins TRBV7-9 to TRBJ2-5; 8 bases are a match to TRBD1. After removal of 2 bases from V and 5 bases from J, the junction contained 4 bases not matched to a gene. The CDR3 totals 14 residues. Germline lookup yields CDR1 SEHNR and CDR2 FQNEAQ (reference sequence). The CDR3 loop is CASSLQGAGETQYF. Here the CDR3 DNA reads TGTGCCAGCAGCTTACAGGGGGCCGGGGAGACCCAGTACTTC.

The chain couples TRBV5-1 to TRBJ1-2; D not resolved. The germline CDR1 and CDR2 sequences are SGHRS and YFSETQ. V dropped 2 bases and J dropped 4 bases, with 9 bases sitting between them. The CDR3 covers 13 residues. CDR3 DNA sequence: TGCGCCAGCAGCTTACAGATGGGCTATGGCTACACCTTC. Translation gives CASSLQMGYGYTF.

This chain uses TRBV6-5 with TRBJ1-1, with 9 bases that match TRBD1. There are 13 residues in the CDR3. V lost 6 bases and J lost 6; bases outside the gene matches: 5. Looked up from germline, CDR1 is MNHEY and CDR2 is SVGAGI. The CDR3 reads CASSLTGGAEAFF. The DNA for the CDR3 is TGTGCCAGCAGCTTAACAGGGGGCGCTGAAGCTTTCTTT.

This clone has more than one count but fewer than ten. The chain carries TRBV7-8 and TRBJ1-3; D not resolved. CDR1 SGHVS and CDR2 FQNEAQ come from the germline V gene. This CDR3 contains 15 residues. With 5 bases removed from V and 0 bases from J, the gap between germline ends came to 11 bases. CDR3 nucleotide sequence: TGTGCCAGCAGCCCCGGGAGCTACTCTGGAAACACCATATATTTT. This gives the protein CASSPGSYSGNTIYF.

The rearrangement uses TRBV10-2 and TRBJ2-1; 7 nucleotides match TRBD2. This CDR3 spans 13 amino acids. Per the germline V gene, CDR1 is WSHSY and CDR2 is SAAADI. V shed 8 bases, J shed 8 bases, and the junction held 9 bases outside the gene matches. CDR3 nucleotides: TGCGCCAGCTTTTCTAGCGGAACTTATGAGCAGTTCTTC. Amino acids: CASFSSGTYEQFF.

V usage is TRBV4-3 and J usage is TRBJ1-3, with 8 bases lining up with TRBD1. The length of the CDR3 is 15 residues. J gave up 4 bases and V 3 bases, and 5 bases lay outside the gene matches. From germline, CDR1 is LGHNA and CDR2 YSLEER. This CDR3 is CASSQEDRAGNTIYF. The CDR3 bases are TGCGCCAGCAGCCAGGAGGACAGGGCGGGAAACACCATATATTTT.

The gene calls are TRBV11-3 and TRBJ2-2, with 9 bases that match TRBD1. V shed 3 bases, J shed 6 bases, and the junction held 2 bases outside the gene matches. There are 14 residues in the CDR3. Looked up from germline, CDR1 is SGHNT and CDR2 is YENEEA. The CDR3 DNA reads TGTGCCAGCAGCTTTGGACAGGGGTCCGGGGAGCTGTTTTTT. As protein: CASSFGQGSGELFF.

V gene TRBV27 combines with J gene TRBJ1-5, with D possibly matching TRBD1 (6 bases). The V gene lost 4 bases and the J gene lost 5 bases, with 12 bases spanning the gap. The CDR3 covers 14 residues. The V gene's germline CDR1 is MNHEY and CDR2 SMNVEV (reference sequence). CDR3 nucleotides: TGTGCCAGCAGTTCACGTTACAGGGATCAGCCCCAGCATTTT. Its protein product is CASSSRYRDQPQHF.

This chain connects TRBV7-9 to TRBJ1-1; TRBD1 is a possible D gene (6 bases). The germline V gene has CDR1 SEHNR and CDR2 FQNEAQ (reference sequence). V dropped 5 bases and J dropped 1 base, with 14 bases sitting between them. The CDR3 consists of 15 residues. The CDR3 region has the DNA TGTGCCAGCAGCGCCGCCAGGGGCAAGAACACTGAAGCTTTCTTT. This encodes CASSAARGKNTEAFF.

V gene TRBV5-1 combines with J gene TRBJ2-3; TRBD2 agrees at 7 bases. Trimming took 0 bases from V and 2 from J; bases not matched to a gene: 6. The CDR3 loop spans 16 amino acids. CDR1 is SGHRS, CDR2 YFSETQ, per germline. This CDR3 reads CASSLGTAGYTDTQYF. CDR3 coding DNA: TGCGCCAGCAGCTTGGGTACAGCGGGGTACACAGATACGCAGTATTTT.

The chain has TRBV5-1 and TRBJ2-2, with TRBD2 as a possible D gene (6 bases). Trimming shortened V by 0 bases and J by 6 bases, and 12 bases separated the two germline ends. The CDR3 has 15 residues. Germline V gene data show CDR1 as SGHRS and CDR2 as YFSETQ. This CDR3 is CASSLVGGAPGELFF. Here the CDR3 DNA reads TGCGCCAGCAGCTTGGTGGGGGGAGCCCCCGGGGAGCTGTTTTTT.

This clone has only a few counts. The junction shows a germline mismatch at one end, possibly a read error. This rearrangement joins TRBV7-2 to TRBJ2-2; 14 bases are shared with TRBD2. The CDR3 has 18 residues. Per germline, CDR1 SGHTA and CDR2 FQGNSA. CDR3 sequence (DNA): TGTGCCAGCAGCTTAACGGGACTAGCGGGAGCGAGAGCTAGCCCAGTGCCATTT. The encoded protein is CASSLTGLAGARASPVPF.

The rearrangement uses TRBV7-2 and TRBJ2-4; TRBD2 is a possible D gene (6 bases). Germline V lookup: CDR1 SGHTA, CDR2 FQGNSA. V gave up 4 bases and J gave up 1 base, with 11 bases separating them. This CDR3 has 15 amino acids. In nucleotides, the CDR3 is TGTGCCAGCAGCTGGGACTGGGCCGCCAAAAACATTCAGTACTTC. This sequence encodes CASSWDWAAKNIQYF.

This chain connects TRBV5-6 to TRBJ2-4, with D possibly matching TRBD1 (5 bases). V lost 1 base and J lost 0, with 5 bases in between. Germline CDR1 reads SGHDT; CDR2 reads YYEEEE. This CDR3 comprises 14 residues. Here the CDR3 DNA reads TGTGCCAGCAGCTTGAGGGGAGCCAAAAACATTCAGTACTTC. Translating it yields CASSLRGAKNIQYF.

The chain links TRBV11-2 to TRBJ1-1; perhaps TRBD1 as D (6 bases). Germline V gene lookup returns CDR1 SGHAT and CDR2 FQNNGV. The CDR3 contains 13 residues. The germline V and J ends were trimmed by 2 bases and 11 bases, with 15 bases remaining between them. The CDR3 nucleotides read TGTGCCAGCAGCTTACCCAACAACAGGGAGGCTTTCTTT. Its protein product is CASSLPNNREAFF.

This chain joins TRBV28 and TRBJ1-3; D gene ambiguous. The CDR3 runs to 16 residues. The V gene's germline CDR1 is MDHEN and CDR2 SYDVKM. V gave up 6 bases and J gave up 4 bases, with 19 bases separating them. CDR3 in DNA: TGTGCCAGCAGCCCTTTGACGGGGTACCTCGGAAACACCATATATTTT. Protein sequence: CASSPLTGYLGNTIYF.

The CDR3 loop is CALNSGREETQYF. DNA for the CDR3: TGTGCCCTTAACTCCGGGAGAGAAGAGACCCAGTACTTC. The chain couples TRBV30 to TRBJ2-5; D may be TRBD2 (6 bases). V was cut by 8 bases and J by 3 bases, with 16 bases left in between. Looked up from germline, CDR1 is GTSNPN and CDR2 is SVGIG (reference sequence). The CDR3 covers 13 residues.

The chain combines TRBV19 with TRBJ1-3; D might be TRBD1 (5 bases). CDR3 length: 14 amino acids. CDR1 and CDR2 from the germline V gene are LNHDA and SQIVND (reference sequence). V was trimmed by 7 bases and J by 2 bases, leaving 12 bases between them. CDR3 loop: CASKAGGAGNTIYF. DNA for the CDR3: TGTGCCAGTAAAGCCGGGGGAGCTGGAAACACCATATATTTT.

This clone was seen only a few times. V usage is TRBV4-3 and J usage is TRBJ1-6; D remains ambiguous. The CDR3 runs to 17 residues. V lost 6 bases, J lost 1 base, and 16 bases lay in between. From germline, CDR1 is LGHNA and CDR2 YSLEER. Written as DNA, the CDR3 is TGCGCCAGCAGGCAACAGCGCTCCCTGTCCTATAATTCACCCCTCCACTTT. It specifies CASRQQRSLSYNSPLHF.